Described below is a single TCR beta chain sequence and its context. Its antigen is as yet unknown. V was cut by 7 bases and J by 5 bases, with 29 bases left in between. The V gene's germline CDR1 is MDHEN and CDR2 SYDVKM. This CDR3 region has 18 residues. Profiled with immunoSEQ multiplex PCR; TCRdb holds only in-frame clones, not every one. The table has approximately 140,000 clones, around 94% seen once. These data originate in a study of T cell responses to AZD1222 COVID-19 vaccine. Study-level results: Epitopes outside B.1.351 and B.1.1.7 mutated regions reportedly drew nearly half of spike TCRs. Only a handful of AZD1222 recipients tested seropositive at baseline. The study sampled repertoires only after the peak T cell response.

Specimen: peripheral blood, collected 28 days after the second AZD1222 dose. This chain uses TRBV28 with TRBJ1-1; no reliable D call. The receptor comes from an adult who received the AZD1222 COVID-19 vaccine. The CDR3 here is CASIIPAGVSGGNTEAFF. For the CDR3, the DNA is TGTGCCAGCATAATTCCAGCGGGAGTTTCGGGCGGGAATACTGAAGCTTTCTTT.